This T cell receptor (beta chain) stems from a study of technical replicates of blood from several donors. The CDR3 extends over 14 amino acids. Germline assignment: CDR1 MGHRA and CDR2 YSYEKL. The V end was cut by 5 bases, the J end by 6 bases, with 17 bases between. Produced via immunoSEQ multiplex PCR; TCRdb's table is partial and in-frame only. The data show 65,000 to 90,000 clones, 80% to 90% seen once. The TCR comes from a human donor in good health. Some clones in this sample may be carry-over from other donors' samples. This rearrangement joins TRBV4-1 to TRBJ2-7; TRBD2 is a possible D gene (5 bases). Specimen: PBMCs. The DNA of the CDR3 is TGCGCCAGCAGCACCTTCGCGGGCTTTGGCGAGCAGTACTTC. It specifies CASSTFAGFGEQYF.